These T cell receptor beta chains were read from a single sample in a study of T cell responses to AZD1222 COVID-19 vaccine. The repertoire was sequenced with immunoSEQ multiplex PCR; TCRdb's copy has only in-frame clones and lacks some. In the table there are about 100,000 clones, 80% to 95% of which are singletons. This specimen consisted of peripheral blood, obtained on day 0 of AZD1222 vaccination. The receptor source for this set is an adult in good health. Both conserved end residues are part of each CDR3. A D gene is named only where the DNA matches it firmly. Clone sizes are given selectively: once, few, many, or a class where the clone is expanded.

>TRBV5-4|TRBJ1-4|TRBD1|NA
CASSTTGGGLFF
TGTGCCAGCAGCACAACAGGGGGCGGACTGTTTTTT
>TRBV18|TRBJ2-7|NA|NA
CASSRNLEELGEQYF
TGTGCCAGCTCACGTAATTTAGAAGAACTGGGCGAGCAGTACTTC
>TRBV18|TRBJ2-7|TRBD1|NA
CASSRGQGWTYEQYF
TGTGCCAGCTCACGGGGACAGGGGTGGACCTACGAGCAGTACTTC
>TRBV6-2/TRBV6-3|TRBJ2-7|NA|once
CASSYGTGAGYEQYF
TGTGCCAGCAGTTACGGGACGGGAGCGGGCTACGAGCAGTACTTC
>TRBV27|TRBJ2-1|NA|NA
CASASDTGASYNEQFF
TGTGCCAGCGCCTCGGATACGGGTGCTTCCTACAATGAGCAGTTCTTC
>TRBV12-2|TRBJ2-7|NA|NA
CASRGAGGSFYEQYF
TGTGCAAGTCGCGGAGCGGGAGGCTCTTTCTACGAGCAGTACTTC
>TRBV6-5|TRBJ2-4|NA|NA
CASSYAGDIQYF
TGTGCCAGCAGTTACGCGGGTGACATTCAGTACTTC
>TRBV28|TRBJ2-7|NA|NA
CASDVFQGSYEQYF
TGTGCTTCCGACGTTTTCCAGGGCTCCTACGAGCAGTACTTC
>TRBV6-4|TRBJ1-2|NA|NA
CASSDVGGGYTF
TGTGCCAGCAGTGACGTCGGTGGAGGCTACACCTTC
>TRBV14|TRBJ2-3|TRBD2|NA
CASRSSGSADTQYF
TGTGCCAGCAGGTCTAGCGGGAGCGCAGATACGCAGTATTTT
>TRBV6-5|TRBJ2-7|TRBD2|NA
CASSSLAGYEQYF
TGTGCCAGCAGTAGCCTAGCGGGCTACGAGCAGTACTTC
>TRBV7-3|TRBJ2-2|NA|NA
CASTSGQHTGELFF
TGTGCCAGCACTTCTGGACAGCACACCGGGGAGCTGTTTTTT
>TRBV28|TRBJ2-1|NA|once
CASSLRIREQFF
TGTGCCAGCAGTTTGAGGATCCGTGAGCAGTTCTTC
>TRBV6-2/TRBV6-3|TRBJ2-7|NA|NA
CASSYSRGHYEQYF
TGTGCCAGCAGTTACTCTAGGGGACACTACGAGCAGTACTTC
>TRBV7-9|TRBJ1-3|NA|NA
CASSQWGDSGNTIYF
TGTGCCAGCAGCCAGTGGGGAGACTCTGGAAACACCATATATTTT
>TRBV6-5|TRBJ2-3|NA|NA
CASRGLYTDTQYF
TGTGCCAGCAGAGGACTATACACAGATACGCAGTATTTT